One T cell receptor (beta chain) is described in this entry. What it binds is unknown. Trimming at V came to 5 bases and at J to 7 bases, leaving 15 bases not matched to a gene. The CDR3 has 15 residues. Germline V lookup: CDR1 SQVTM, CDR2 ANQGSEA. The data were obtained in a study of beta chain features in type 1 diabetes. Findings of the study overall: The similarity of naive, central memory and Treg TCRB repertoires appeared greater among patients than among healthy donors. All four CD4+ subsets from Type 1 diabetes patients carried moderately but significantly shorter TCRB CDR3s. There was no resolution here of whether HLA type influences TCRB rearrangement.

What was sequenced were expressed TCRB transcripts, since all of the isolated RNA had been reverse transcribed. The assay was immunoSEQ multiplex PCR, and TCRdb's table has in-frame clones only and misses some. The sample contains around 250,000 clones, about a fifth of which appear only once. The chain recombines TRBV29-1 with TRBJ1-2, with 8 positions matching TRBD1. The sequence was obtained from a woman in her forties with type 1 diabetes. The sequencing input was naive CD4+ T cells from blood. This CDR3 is CSVTGQGYPGAGYTF. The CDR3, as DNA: TGCAGCGTTACTGGACAGGGTTATCCAGGGGCTGGCTACACCTTC. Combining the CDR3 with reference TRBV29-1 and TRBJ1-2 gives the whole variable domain SAVISQKPSRDICQRGTSLTIQCQVDSQVTMMFWYRQQPGQSLTLIATANQGSEATYESGFVIDKFPISRPNLTFSTLTVSNMSPEDSSIYLCSVTGQGYPGAGYTFGSGTRLTVV.